This TCR beta chain stems from a study of blood T cell repertoires in COVID-19. Across the study: Researchers got acute and convalescent COVID-19 samples from the United States, Italy and Spain. PBMCs, B-cell-depleted T cells, or T cells provided the cDNA or gDNA that made up the material.

Germline CDR1 reads SGDLS; CDR2 reads YYNGEE. The CDR3 has 15 residues. V lost 4 bases to trimming and J lost 9 bases; unmatched junction nucleotides: 8. Per the original data handling: How many nucleated cells were present was estimated from reference gene primer amplification. Sequencing used immunoSEQ multiplex PCR; TCRdb keeps in-frame clones, though not all of them. V and J calls and clone size follow that table, whereas D and trimming were derived from the DNA. The sample records around 620,000 clones, over 80% being singletons. A single count supports this clone. The chain links TRBV9 to TRBJ2-1, with TRBD2 matching over 12 bases. The material sequenced was peripheral blood. The receptor was isolated from a young woman with acute or convalescent COVID-19. The DNA of the CDR3 is TGTGCCAGCAGCCCCCAGACTAGCGGGGGTGTTGAGCAGTTCTTC. Translating gives CASSPQTSGGVEQFF.